These 32 T cell receptor beta chains share one sample of origin, sequenced in a study of tumor-infiltrating lymphocytes in localized non-small cell lung cancer. Clones were read by immunoSEQ multiplex PCR, and TCRdb kept only the in-frame ones, dropping some. Of about 15,000 clones listed, roughly 69% are singletons. Sequencing used lung tumor tissue. These receptors all come from a human donor with non-small cell lung cancer.

This clone was observed once. The chain has TRBV4-1 and TRBJ2-5; TRBD2 aligns across 7 bases. Germline CDR1 MGHRA, CDR2 YSYEKL. J was trimmed by 4 bases and V by 3 bases; bases with no gene match: 11. This CDR3 region has 16 residues. The DNA of the CDR3 is TGCGCCAGCAGCCAGCGTGGGGAGGGTTACGGAGAGACCCAGTACTTC. Amino acid sequence: CASSQRGEGYGETQYF.

On this clone: One end of the junction is discordant with germline, which a read error may explain. This sequence joins TRBV6-6 and TRBJ1-2; D gene unclear. The CDR3 runs 13 residues. Germline lookup yields CDR1 MNHNY and CDR2 SVGAGI (reference sequence). CDR3 DNA sequence: TGTGCCATCAGTGAGAACCCTAACTATGGCTACACCTTC. Residues: CAISENPNYGYTF.

V and J are TRBV15 and TRBJ2-7; weak D call: TRBD1 (5 bases). CDR1 LNHNV and CDR2 YYDKDF come from the germline V gene (reference sequence). CDR3 size: 16 residues. V was clipped by 3 bases and J by 2 bases, with 17 bases between them. Here the CDR3 DNA reads TGTGCCACCAGCAGGTCGACAGCTTTTAACACCTACGAGCAGTACTTC. Its translation: CATSRSTAFNTYEQYF.

This clone is judged medium-sized. The chain has TRBV18 and TRBJ1-4; no firm D call. This CDR3 spans 13 amino acids. The V gene lost 2 bases and the J gene lost 12 bases, with 13 bases spanning the gap. Per the germline V gene, CDR1 is KGHSH and CDR2 is LQKENI. CDR3 nucleotide sequence: TGTGCCAGCTCACCAAGGCGGTTTGAGGAACTGTTTTTT. This codes for CASSPRRFEELFF.

The V and J genes are TRBV27 and TRBJ1-2; tentative D call: TRBD1 (6 bases). Trimming cost V 6 bases and J 6 bases, with 20 bases left between them. The CDR3 is 15 residues long. CDR1 is MNHEY and CDR2 is SMNVEV in the germline V gene (reference sequence). The CDR3 sequence: CASRSLGGRRDGYTF. CDR3 DNA sequence: TGTGCCAGCAGATCCCTCGGGGGGCGAAGGGATGGCTACACCTTC.

The chain uses TRBV4-1 and TRBJ1-2; 7 bases fit TRBD1. The ends lost 0 bases at V and 4 bases at J; junction bases unmatched: 14. This CDR3 region has 18 residues. Germline V gene data show CDR1 as MGHRA and CDR2 as YSYEKL. CDR3 sequence (DNA): TGCGCCAGCAGCCAAGAGCCAACAGGGGCCCAAGGGGTCTATGGCTACACCTTC. Translated, it gives CASSQEPTGAQGVYGYTF.

This chain connects TRBV12-2 to TRBJ1-1; whether TRBD1, the table's D call, matches the DNA was not checked. TRBV12-2 is a recognized pseudogene. This CDR3 is built from 16 residues. CDR3 nucleotide sequence: TGTGCAAGTCGCTTTCGGGACAGGGGGCGCGAGGTTCCAGCTTTCTTT. Its protein product is CASRFRDRGREVPAFF.

This rearrangement joins TRBV30 to TRBJ1-2; TRBD1 might be the D (5 bases). V was clipped by 5 bases and J by 2 bases, with 12 bases between them. CDR3 length: 13 residues. Per the germline V gene, CDR1 is GTSNPN and CDR2 is SVGIG (reference sequence). CDR3 sequence: CAWGGKGNYGYTF. For the CDR3, the DNA is TGTGCCTGGGGGGGGAAAGGGAACTATGGCTACACCTTC.

CDR3 sequence: CASSKRLAGGVTDTQYF. CDR3 DNA sequence: TGTGCCAGCAGCAAGAGACTAGCGGGAGGTGTCACAGATACGCAGTATTTT. V and J are TRBV5-8 and TRBJ2-3, with 13 bases that match TRBD2. Germline CDR1 is SGHTS and CDR2 is YDEGEE. J lost 2 bases, V lost 4 bases, and 7 bases had no gene match. This CDR3 spans 17 amino acids.

The chain couples TRBV4-1 to TRBJ2-7; no clear D gene. Per germline, CDR1 MGHRA and CDR2 YSYEKL. Between the trimmed V and J ends, which lost 0 bases and 9 bases, there was a span of 21 bases. The CDR3 length is 16 residues. As DNA, the CDR3 is TGCGCCAGCAGCCAAGATCAACTCCGCGACCCTTCGGGGCAGTACTTC. Its translation is CASSQDQLRDPSGQYF.

The sample holds a few counts of this clone. The V call is TRBV10-2, the J call TRBJ1-1, with no clear D. V was pared by 8 bases and J by 0 bases, with 13 bases between. This CDR3 comprises 14 residues. Germline V gives CDR1 WSHSY, CDR2 SAAADI. The CDR3 nucleotides read TGCGCCAGCTGGGGAGGACTTATGAACACTGAAGCTTTCTTT. Protein sequence: CASWGGLMNTEAFF.

This clone has just one count. This chain uses TRBV6-1 with TRBJ1-3, with D uncertain. CDR1 and CDR2 (germline): MNHNS, SASEGT. Trimming took 6 bases from V and 4 from J, leaving 13 bases between them. This CDR3 has 14 amino acids. This CDR3 reads CASREQGPGNTIYF. The CDR3 DNA follows: TGTGCCAGCAGGGAACAAGGGCCAGGAAACACCATATATTTT.

This clone was seen a few times. The chain links TRBV30 to TRBJ1-1; D gene uncertain. There are 13 residues in the CDR3. From germline, CDR1 is GTSNPN and CDR2 SVGIG (reference sequence). The ends were cut back, 2 bases at V and 1 base at J, with 8 bases in the middle. This CDR3 is CAWSNLGNTEAFF. The CDR3 DNA is TGTGCCTGGAGTAATCTAGGGAACACTGAAGCTTTCTTT.

This clone was seen a handful of times. This chain links TRBV6-1 with TRBJ1-4; no definite D call. V lost 4 bases, J lost 8 bases, and 14 bases lay in between. The CDR3 has 14 residues. Germline V gives CDR1 MNHNS, CDR2 SASEGT. The CDR3 here is CASSVLDLGEKLFF. DNA of the CDR3: TGTGCCAGCAGTGTTCTTGATCTGGGAGAAAAACTGTTTTTT.

The chain links TRBV27 to TRBJ2-3; 7 nucleotides match TRBD2. CDR1 MNHEY and CDR2 SMNVEV come from the germline V gene (reference sequence). V was pared by 0 bases and J by 1 base, with 4 bases of the junction left unmatched. The CDR3 sequence is 16 residues long. CDR3 amino acids: CASSLSAGVGTDTQYF. The CDR3 coding sequence is TGTGCCAGCAGTTTATCGGCGGGAGTGGGCACAGATACGCAGTATTTT.

This chain connects TRBV11-3 to TRBJ1-1; no clear D. From germline, CDR1 is SGHNT and CDR2 YENEEA. CDR3 length: 14 amino acids. V lost 1 base to trimming and J lost 5 bases, with 11 bases between them. CDR3 sequence (DNA): TGTGCCAGCAGCTTAGGCGGTCAGGCTACTGAAGCTTTCTTT. This sequence encodes CASSLGGQATEAFF. Looking up the rest from reference TRBV11-3 and TRBJ1-1 gives the full variable domain: EAGVVQSPRYKIIEKKQPVAFWCNPISGHNTLYWYLQNLGQGPELLIRYENEEAVDDSQLPKDRFSAERLKGVDSTLKIQPAELGDSAVYLCASSLGGQATEAFFGQGTRLTVV.

The V call is TRBV6-5, the J call TRBJ2-3, with TRBD2 matching 8 bases. V lost 4 bases, J lost 2 bases, and 5 bases stayed unmatched. CDR1 and CDR2 from the germline V gene are MNHEY and SVGAGI. CDR3 size: 15 residues. Here the CDR3 DNA reads TGTGCCAGCAGTTTTAGCGGGGTTCTCACAGATACGCAGTATTTT. This gives the protein CASSFSGVLTDTQYF.

The chain uses TRBV30 and TRBJ1-5; tentatively, D is TRBD1 (6 bases). Germline V gene lookup returns CDR1 GTSNPN and CDR2 SVGIG (reference sequence). The CDR3 covers 17 residues. Trimming removed 2 bases at V and 3 bases at J, with 20 bases between. CDR3 in amino acids: CAWSSDLGTIDNQPQHF. The CDR3 nucleotides read TGTGCCTGGAGTTCAGACCTCGGGACAATCGACAATCAGCCCCAGCATTTT.

This clone was detected a few times. The chain links TRBV28 to TRBJ2-7, with D unclear. This CDR3 has 12 amino acids. CDR1 is MDHEN and CDR2 is SYDVKM in the germline V gene. V was clipped by 8 bases and J by 0 bases, with 8 bases between them. Written as DNA, the CDR3 is TGTGCCAGCGGAGCTAGCTCCTACGAGCAGTACTTC. As protein: CASGASSYEQYF.

This chain connects TRBV6-6 to TRBJ1-3, with D possibly matching TRBD1 (5 bases). V was pared by 6 bases and J by 0 bases, with 12 bases between. The germline CDR1 and CDR2 sequences are MNHNY and SVGAGI (reference sequence). The CDR3 covers 15 residues. The CDR3 reads CASRPAGHSGNTIYF. The DNA of the CDR3 is TGTGCCAGCAGGCCCGCAGGACACTCTGGAAACACCATATATTTT.

This chain connects TRBV4-3 to TRBJ2-1; TRBD2 matches 14 bases. This CDR3 has 15 residues. The V gene end was trimmed by 3 bases and the J gene end by 8 bases; junction bases not matched to a gene: 3. From germline, CDR1 is LGHNA and CDR2 YSLEER. The CDR3 bases are TGCGCCAGCAGCCAGGGACTAGCGGGAGAGGATGAGCAGTTCTTC. It codes for CASSQGLAGEDEQFF.

This clone has more than one count but fewer than ten. V is TRBV4-1 and J is TRBJ2-7; D is undetermined. The V end lost 4 bases, the J end lost 3 bases, and 16 bases lay between the germline ends. The CDR3 sequence is 15 residues long. Per the germline V gene, CDR1 is MGHRA and CDR2 is YSYEKL. CDR3 in DNA: TGCGCCAGCAGCCCCGAAAACGACTGGAACTACGAGCAGTACTTC. Its protein product is CASSPENDWNYEQYF.

In its sample, this clone was seen a few times. The chain employs TRBV6-1 and TRBJ2-3, with TRBD2 identical over 12 bases. The V and J ends lost 3 bases and 4 bases, in that order; junction bases with no gene match: 2. Germline V gene data show CDR1 as MNHNS and CDR2 as SASEGT. The CDR3 sequence is 15 residues long. The CDR3 sequence is CASSDLAGGSDTQYF. As DNA, the CDR3 is TGTGCCAGCAGTGATCTAGCGGGGGGGTCAGATACGCAGTATTTT.

On this clone itself: This same CDR3 is encoded by further DNA sequences in the sample. The chain has TRBV18 and TRBJ2-7; 8 nucleotides align to TRBD1. The CDR3 sequence is 15 residues long. V gave up 5 bases and J gave up 2 bases; unmatched junction bases: 8. Per germline, CDR1 KGHSH and CDR2 LQKENI. The CDR3 DNA sequence: TGTGCCAGCTCATTATCCGGGACAGGAGCCTACGAGCAGTACTTC. Residues: CASSLSGTGAYEQYF.

The V and J genes are TRBV6-5 and TRBJ2-1; 15 bases are a match to TRBD2. V lost 4 bases, J lost 8 bases, and 6 bases stayed unmatched. The CDR3 sequence is 16 residues long. Germline loops: CDR1 MNHEY, CDR2 SVGAGI. DNA of the CDR3: TGTGCCAGCAGTTCCTGGACTAGCGGGGGGGCCGATGAGCAGTTCTTC. The encoded protein is CASSSWTSGGADEQFF.

The V gene is TRBV29-1, the J gene TRBJ2-5; 7 nucleotides align to TRBD1. The CDR3 loop spans 14 amino acids. Germline CDR1 reads SQVTM; CDR2 reads ANQGSEA. The junction had 10 bases not matched to a gene; V was cut back by 4 bases and J by 5 bases. DNA of the CDR3: TGCAGCGTTGTAGGGCAGGGGGTCTTGGAGACCCAGTACTTC. The encoded protein is CSVVGQGVLETQYF.

CDR3 protein: CASSDRTGGAYGYTF. The CDR3 DNA reads TGTGCCAGCAGCGATAGGACAGGGGGGGCCTATGGCTACACCTTC. The rearrangement uses TRBV7-2 and TRBJ1-2, with 10 bases matching TRBD1. The V segment lost 5 bases and the J segment 4 bases; nucleotides outside the gene matches: 7. The CDR3 has 15 amino acids. The V gene's germline CDR1 is SGHTA and CDR2 FQGNSA.

The V and J genes are TRBV5-6 and TRBJ1-5; TRBD1 might be the D (6 bases). This CDR3 is 15 amino acids long. The V and J ends lost 3 bases and 4 bases respectively, with 14 bases between them. Germline CDR1 is SGHDT and CDR2 is YYEEEE. Here the CDR3 DNA reads TGTGCCAGCAGCTCGACGGCGACAGGAAATCAGCCCCAGCATTTT. Its translation is CASSSTATGNQPQHF.

This clone was detected only a few times. V usage is TRBV7-2 and J usage is TRBJ1-4; D is possibly TRBD1 (5 bases). The ends were cut back, 5 bases at V and 10 bases at J, with 20 bases in the middle. CDR3 size: 15 residues. Germline CDR1 reads SGHTA; CDR2 reads FQGNSA. CDR3 amino acids: CASSPRRGGVGKLFF. The DNA of the CDR3 is TGTGCCAGCAGCCCACGGAGGGGTGGGGTAGGAAAACTGTTTTTT. Drawing the rest from reference TRBV7-2 and TRBJ1-4, the complete variable domain is GAGVSQSPSNKVTEKGKDVELRCDPISGHTALYWYRQSLGQGLEFLIYFQGNSAPDKSGLPSDRFSAERTGGSVSTLTIQRTQQEDSAVYLCASSPRRGGVGKLFFGSGTQLSVL.

The chain couples TRBV5-1 to TRBJ2-1; 10 bases align to TRBD2. This CDR3 is 15 amino acids long. V was clipped by 0 bases and J by 4 bases; unmatched bases: 1. Germline V CDR1 and CDR2: SGHRS, YFSETQ. DNA for the CDR3: TGCGCCAGCAGCTTGGATAGCGGGGGGTACAATGAGCAGTTCTTC. It yields the protein CASSLDSGGYNEQFF.

The chain couples TRBV5-1 to TRBJ1-2; 12 bases agree with TRBD1. The CDR3 extends over 16 amino acids. V was clipped by 4 bases and J by 8 bases; unmatched bases: 12. Germline V CDR1 and CDR2: SGHRS, YFSETQ. In nucleotides, the CDR3 is TGCGCCAGCAGCGGGGGACAGGGGGCTGGAGGGGACGGCTACACCTTC. Protein product: CASSGGQGAGGDGYTF.

This clone was found once. The J gene is TRBJ2-7, the V gene TRBV11-2; 11 positions match TRBD1. The CDR3 runs 14 residues. Germline-derived CDR1 and CDR2 are SGHAT and FQNNGV. Trimming cost V 4 bases and J 7 bases; bases outside gene matches: 6. This chain's CDR3 is CASSSGTGGVEQYF. DNA of the CDR3: TGTGCCAGCAGCTCCGGGACAGGGGGGGTGGAGCAGTACTTC.